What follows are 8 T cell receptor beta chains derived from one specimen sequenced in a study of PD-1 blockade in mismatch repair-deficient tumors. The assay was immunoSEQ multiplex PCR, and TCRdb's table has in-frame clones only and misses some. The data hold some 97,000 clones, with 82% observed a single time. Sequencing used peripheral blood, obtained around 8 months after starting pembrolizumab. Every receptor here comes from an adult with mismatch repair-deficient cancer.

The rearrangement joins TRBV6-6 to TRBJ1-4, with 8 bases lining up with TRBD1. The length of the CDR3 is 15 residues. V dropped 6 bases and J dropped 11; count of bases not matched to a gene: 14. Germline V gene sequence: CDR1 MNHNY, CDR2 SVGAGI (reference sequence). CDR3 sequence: CASRSWTGIAYKLFF. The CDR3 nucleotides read TGTGCCAGCAGATCCTGGACAGGGATCGCCTACAAACTGTTTTTT.

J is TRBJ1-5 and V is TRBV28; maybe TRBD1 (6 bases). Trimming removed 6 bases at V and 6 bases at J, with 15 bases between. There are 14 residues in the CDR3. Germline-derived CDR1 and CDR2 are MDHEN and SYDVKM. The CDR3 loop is CASRAPGGGQPQHF. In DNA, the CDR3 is TGTGCCAGCAGGGCCCCCGGAGGGGGTCAGCCCCAGCATTTT. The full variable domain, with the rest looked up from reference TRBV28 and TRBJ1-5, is DVKVTQSSRYLVKRTGEKVFLECVQDMDHENMFWYRQDPGLGLRLIYFSYDVKMKEKGDIPEGYSVSREKKERFSLILESASTNQTSMYLCASRAPGGGQPQHFGDGTRLSIL.

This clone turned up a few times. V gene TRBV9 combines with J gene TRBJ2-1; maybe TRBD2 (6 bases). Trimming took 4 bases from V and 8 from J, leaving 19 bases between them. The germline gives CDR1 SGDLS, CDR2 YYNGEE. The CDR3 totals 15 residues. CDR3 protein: CASSPPGGRSYEQFF. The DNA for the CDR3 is TGTGCCAGCAGCCCCCCTGGGGGGAGATCGTATGAGCAGTTCTTC. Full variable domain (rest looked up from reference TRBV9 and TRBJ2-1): DSGVTQTPKHLITATGQRVTLRCSPRSGDLSVYWYQQSLDQGLQFLIQYYNGEERAKGNILERFSAQQFPDLHSELNLSSLELGDSALYFCASSPPGGRSYEQFFGPGTRLTVL.

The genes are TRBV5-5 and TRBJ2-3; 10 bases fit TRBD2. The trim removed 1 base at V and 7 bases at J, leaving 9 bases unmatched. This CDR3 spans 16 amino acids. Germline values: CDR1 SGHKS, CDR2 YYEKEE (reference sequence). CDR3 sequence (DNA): TGTGCCAGCAGCTTGATCCTAGCGGGAGATATTTATACGCAGTATTTT. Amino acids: CASSLILAGDIYTQYF.

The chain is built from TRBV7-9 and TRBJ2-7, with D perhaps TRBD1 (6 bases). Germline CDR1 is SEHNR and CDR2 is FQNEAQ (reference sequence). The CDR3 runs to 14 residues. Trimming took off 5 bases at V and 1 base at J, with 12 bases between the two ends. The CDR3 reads CASSPGQRSYEQYF. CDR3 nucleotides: TGTGCCAGCAGCCCCGGACAGAGATCCTACGAGCAGTACTTC.

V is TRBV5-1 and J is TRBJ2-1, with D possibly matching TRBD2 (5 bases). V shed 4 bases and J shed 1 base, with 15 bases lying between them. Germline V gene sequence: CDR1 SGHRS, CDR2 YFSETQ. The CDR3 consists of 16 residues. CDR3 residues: CASSIPAEASYNEQFF. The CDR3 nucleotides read TGCGCCAGCAGCATTCCCGCGGAGGCATCCTACAATGAGCAGTTCTTC.

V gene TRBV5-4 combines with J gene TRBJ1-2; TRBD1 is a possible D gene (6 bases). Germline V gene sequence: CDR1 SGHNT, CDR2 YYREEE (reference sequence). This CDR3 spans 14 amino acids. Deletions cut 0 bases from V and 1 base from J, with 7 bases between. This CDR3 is CASSLVDSNYGYTF. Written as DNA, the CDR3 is TGTGCCAGCAGCTTGGTGGACAGTAACTATGGCTACACCTTC.

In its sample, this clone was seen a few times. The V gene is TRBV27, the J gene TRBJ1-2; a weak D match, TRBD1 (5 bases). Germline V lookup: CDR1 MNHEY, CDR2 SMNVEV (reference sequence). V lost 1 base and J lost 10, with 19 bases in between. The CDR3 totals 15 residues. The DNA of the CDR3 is TGTGCCAGCAGTTTATTAGGCCAACCCGGGACCTCCTACACCTTC. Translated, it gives CASSLLGQPGTSYTF.